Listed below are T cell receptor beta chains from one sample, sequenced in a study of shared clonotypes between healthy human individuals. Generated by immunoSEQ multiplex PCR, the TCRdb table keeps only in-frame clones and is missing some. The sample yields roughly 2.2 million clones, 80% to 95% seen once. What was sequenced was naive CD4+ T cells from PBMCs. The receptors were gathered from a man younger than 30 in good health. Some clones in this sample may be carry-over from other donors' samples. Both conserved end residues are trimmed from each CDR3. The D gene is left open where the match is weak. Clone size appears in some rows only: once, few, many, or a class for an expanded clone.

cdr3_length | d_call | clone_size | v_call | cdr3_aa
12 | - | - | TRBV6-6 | ASSYSGRSEPQH
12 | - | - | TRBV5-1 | ASSLQVAYNEQF
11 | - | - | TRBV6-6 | ASSPPGVRGYT
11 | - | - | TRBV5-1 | ASSPAGANVLT
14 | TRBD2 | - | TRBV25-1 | ASSESGTSTYNEQF
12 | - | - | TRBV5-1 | ASSFGGSIYGYT
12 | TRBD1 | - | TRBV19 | ASSPRTGGQPQH
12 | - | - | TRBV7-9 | ASSLDRSGNTIY
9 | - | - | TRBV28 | AICNLYEQY
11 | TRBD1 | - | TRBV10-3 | AANPPGGNGYT
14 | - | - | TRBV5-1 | ASSRTLIGQLETQY
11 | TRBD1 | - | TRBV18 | ASSQDRVNVLT
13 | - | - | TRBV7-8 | ASSLTLQIGNTIY
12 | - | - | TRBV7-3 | ASSLLSNTGELF
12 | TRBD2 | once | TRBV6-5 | ASTTSSGSYEQY
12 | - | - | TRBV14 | ASSQDEWMGEQY
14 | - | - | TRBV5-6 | ASSMLQGLPEDTQY
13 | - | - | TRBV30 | AWRVRISGANVLT
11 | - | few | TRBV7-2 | ASSLAGGYEQY
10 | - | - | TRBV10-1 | ASSPGTYEQY
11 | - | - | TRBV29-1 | SVPAGGDTEAF
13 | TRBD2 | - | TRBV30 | AWSETTSGGNEQF
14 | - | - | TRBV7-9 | ASSFLFRQGYSPLH
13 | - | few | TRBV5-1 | ASSFGQVRGDTIY
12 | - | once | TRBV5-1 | ASSLGLEQETQY
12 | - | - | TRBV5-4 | ASSSILVSYEQY
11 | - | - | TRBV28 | ASSRGGNYGYT
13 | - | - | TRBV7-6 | ASSSLVGASYEQY
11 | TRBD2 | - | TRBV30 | AHSGRADNEQF
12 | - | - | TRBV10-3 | AISGGGNLYGYT
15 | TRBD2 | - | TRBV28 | ASKSGTSGKKGETQY
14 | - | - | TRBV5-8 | ASSRNGDNSNQPQH
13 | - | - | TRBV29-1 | SVFGHTLSNQPQH
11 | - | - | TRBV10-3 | AISLGPQETQY
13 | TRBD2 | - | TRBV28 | ASSLAGQGGDEQY
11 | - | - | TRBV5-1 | ASSLIPGETQY
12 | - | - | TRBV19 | ASRPPGENTEAF
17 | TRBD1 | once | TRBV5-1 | ASSLGSSGTGGSGYGYT
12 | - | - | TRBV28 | ASSSPFGANVLT
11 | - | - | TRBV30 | AWSARMYYEQY
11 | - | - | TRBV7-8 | ASSLTTNYGYT
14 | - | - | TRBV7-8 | ASSPSYAGSTDTQY
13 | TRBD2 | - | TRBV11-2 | ASSLVSGRTDTQY
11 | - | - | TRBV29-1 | SAPTVNTGELF
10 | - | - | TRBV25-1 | ASISGAYEQY
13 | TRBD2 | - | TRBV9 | ASNPYGVAGDEQF
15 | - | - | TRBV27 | ASSSRRVRGGQETQY
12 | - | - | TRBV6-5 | ASSYSTGTGELF
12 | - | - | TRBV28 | ASSSGVNADTQY
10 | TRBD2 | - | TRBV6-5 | ASRGAYNEQF
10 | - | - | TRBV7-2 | ASSSHRAGQY
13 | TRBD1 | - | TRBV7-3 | ASSSGQGAGNTIY
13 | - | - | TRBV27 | ASSFSVAGAGELF
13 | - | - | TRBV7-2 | ASSLGAHSTDTQY